The rows below give T cell receptor beta chains drawn from one sample of a study of low-dose radiotherapy and immunotherapy resistance in tumors. Each CDR3 protein gets one entry after TCRdb re-called the reads with MiXCR. Among about 39,000 distinct CDR3 sequences listed, around 21% were seen once. The sequences come from PBMCs, collected after low-dose radiotherapy plus immunotherapy. The receptors were gathered from a female donor with ovarian cancer. Both conserved end residues are part of each CDR3. Fields, in order: D gene, V gene, J gene, clone size, CDR3 protein, CDR3 DNA. D genes are given only for firm matches. Some rows mark clone size as missing; the rest say once, few, many or name a class of expanded clone.

>.|TRBV27|TRBJ2-2|few
CASSLLPAMTGTGELFF
TGTGCCAGCAGTTTATTGCCGGCGATGACGGGTACCGGGGAGCTGTTTTTT
>.|TRBV5-1|TRBJ1-4|.
CASSERGPNEKLFF
TGCGCCAGCAGCGAGCGTGGCCCTAATGAAAAACTGTTTTTT
>.|TRBV2|TRBJ2-3|many
CASSELRQAADTQYF
TGTGCCAGCAGTGAACTAAGACAGGCAGCAGATACGCAGTATTTT
>.|TRBV20-1|TRBJ2-7|many
CSARDAGSSYEQYF
TGCAGTGCTAGAGACGCGGGTTCTTCCTACGAGCAGTACTTC
>TRBD2|TRBV9|TRBJ2-5|.
CASSVAGLAGRLETQYF
TGTGCCAGCAGCGTAGCAGGACTAGCGGGGCGACTGGAGACCCAGTACTTC
>.|TRBV28|TRBJ1-1|many
CASSYYRGQTNTEAFF
TGTGCCAGCAGCTACTACCGCGGACAGACTAACACTGAAGCTTTCTTT
>.|TRBV29-1|TRBJ2-7|many
CSVEGTGRGEQYF
TGCAGCGTTGAGGGCACAGGTCGTGGGGAGCAGTACTTC
>.|TRBV29-1|TRBJ1-1|many
CSVERQENTEAFF
TGCAGCGTTGAAAGGCAGGAGAACACTGAAGCTTTCTTT
>TRBD2|TRBV11-2|TRBJ2-1|many
CASSPSSGVWNEQFF
TGTGCCAGCAGCCCCTCTAGCGGGGTATGGAATGAGCAGTTCTTC
>.|TRBV10-3|TRBJ1-1|many
CAISESVFGKNTEAFF
TGTGCCATCAGTGAGTCGGTCTTTGGGAAGAACACTGAAGCTTTCTTT
>TRBD1|TRBV19|TRBJ1-5|.
CASSSDRGLLQPQHF
TGTGCCAGTAGTTCGGACAGGGGGCTCTTGCAGCCCCAGCATTTT
>TRBD1|TRBV7-3|TRBJ2-2|many
CASSLKRTGGGNTGELFF
TGTGCCAGCAGCTTAAAAAGGACAGGGGGCGGAAACACCGGGGAGCTGTTTTTT
>.|TRBV28|TRBJ2-2|many
CASSLWENTGELFF
TGTGCCAGCAGTTTATGGGAGAACACCGGGGAGCTGTTTTTT
>.|TRBV5-5|TRBJ2-7|.
CASSFPHVHEQYF
TGTGCCAGCAGCTTCCCACACGTCCACGAGCAGTACTTC
>TRBD2|TRBV3-1|TRBJ2-7|.
CASSQGPLGGGTYEQYF
TGTGCCAGCAGCCAAGGTCCCCTCGGCGGGGGGACCTACGAGCAGTACTTC
>TRBD1|TRBV2|TRBJ2-2|many
CASTPGQSTGELFF
TGTGCCAGCACCCCGGGACAGAGCACCGGGGAGCTGTTTTTT
>.|TRBV15|TRBJ2-1|many
CATSRGSGGINEQFF
TGTGCCACCAGCAGAGGGTCTGGGGGCATCAATGAGCAGTTCTTC
>TRBD2|TRBV12-3/TRBV12-4|TRBJ2-2|many
CASSLREAGELFF
TGTGCCAGCAGTTTACGGGAGGCCGGGGAGCTGTTTTTT
>TRBD1|TRBV4-1|TRBJ1-4|many
CASSRDSRKLFF
TGCGCCAGCAGCCGGGACAGCCGAAAACTGTTTTTT
>TRBD1|TRBV20-1|TRBJ2-7|many
CSAGQGAEQYF
TGCAGTGCAGGCCAGGGGGCCGAGCAGTACTTC
>.|TRBV5-8|TRBJ1-1|many
CASQRRDGYTEAFF
TGTGCCAGCCAGCGTCGGGACGGTTACACTGAAGCTTTCTTT
>TRBD1|TRBV6-2/TRBV6-3|TRBJ1-1|many
CANRGDTEAFF
TGTGCCAACAGGGGGGACACTGAAGCTTTCTTT
>TRBD1|TRBV28|TRBJ1-6|many
CASTWTGPSYNSPLHF
TGTGCCAGCACCTGGACAGGGCCCTCCTATAATTCACCCCTCCACTTT
>TRBD2|TRBV3-1|TRBJ2-1|many
CASTPPSGGAQEQFF
TGTGCCAGCACCCCTCCTAGCGGGGGGGCCCAGGAGCAGTTCTTC
>.|TRBV5-1|TRBJ1-1|many
CASSLAGQNTEAFF
TGCGCCAGCAGCTTGGCGGGACAGAACACTGAAGCTTTCTTT
>.|TRBV6-6|TRBJ1-1|many
CASSDDSNTEAFF
TGTGCCAGCAGTGACGACTCTAACACTGAAGCTTTCTTT
>.|TRBV29-1|TRBJ2-3|many
CSVEGQGTDTQYF
TGCAGCGTTGAAGGGCAGGGGACAGATACGCAGTATTTT
>TRBD2|TRBV28|TRBJ2-3|.
CASSLGLPGRATDTQYF
TGTGCCAGCAGTTTGGGGCTGCCCGGGAGGGCAACAGATACGCAGTATTTT
>TRBD1|TRBV5-1|TRBJ1-5|many
CASNPGTGGDQPQHF
TGCGCCAGCAACCCCGGGACAGGGGGCGATCAGCCCCAGCATTTT
>TRBD2|TRBV7-7|TRBJ2-5|many
CASSLSERGGRETQYF
TGTGCTAGCAGCTTAAGCGAGCGGGGGGGCCGTGAGACCCAGTACTTC
>.|TRBV13|TRBJ2-5|many
CASSAGQTKETQYF
TGTGCCAGCAGCGCCGGACAGACGAAAGAGACCCAGTACTTC
>TRBD1|TRBV12-3/TRBV12-4|TRBJ2-3|.
CATTGDRDLDTQYF
TGTGCCACCACAGGCGACAGGGATCTAGATACGCAGTATTTT
>TRBD1|TRBV7-8|TRBJ2-1|once
CASSFPRQGSYNEQFF
TGTGCCAGCAGCTTTCCGCGACAGGGCTCCTACAATGAGCAGTTCTTC
>.|TRBV6-6|TRBJ2-2|many
CASRPNLLGELFF
TGTGCCAGCAGACCTAACCTTTTAGGGGAGCTGTTTTTT
>.|TRBV3-1|TRBJ1-2|many
CASSPMDIYGYTF
TGTGCCAGCAGCCCCATGGACATCTATGGCTACACCTTC
>.|TRBV7-9|TRBJ2-7|.
CASSSVPGLSSYEQYF
TGTGCCAGCAGCTCCGTCCCGGGCCTGAGCTCCTACGAGCAGTACTTC
>TRBD1|TRBV7-2|TRBJ1-1|once
CASSLYRGTEAFF
TGTGCCAGCAGCTTATACAGGGGCACTGAAGCTTTCTTT
>TRBD2|TRBV12-3/TRBV12-4|TRBJ2-7|few
CASSPRGGEQYF
TGTGCCAGCAGTCCCCGGGGGGGCGAGCAGTACTTC
>TRBD1|TRBV7-9|TRBJ1-1|many
CASSLRTTGMNTEAFF
TGTGCCAGCAGCCTACGAACGACAGGGATGAACACTGAAGCTTTCTTT
>.|TRBV23-1|TRBJ2-7|many
CASSRAGRRKTYEQYF
TGCGCCAGCAGTCGCGCAGGGCGGAGAAAGACCTACGAGCAGTACTTC
>TRBD2|TRBV5-1|TRBJ2-1|few
CASSLDPLLAGGDNEQFF
TGCGCCAGCAGCTTGGATCCCCTCTTAGCGGGGGGAGACAATGAGCAGTTCTTC
>.|TRBV2|TRBJ2-1|.
CASETRGFVIEQFF
TGTGCCAGCGAGACTAGGGGGTTCGTAATTGAGCAGTTCTTC
>.|TRBV19|TRBJ1-5|many
CASTPETPRWPQHF
TGTGCCAGTACCCCGGAGACGCCCCGTTGGCCCCAGCATTTT
>.|TRBV2|TRBJ1-1|many
CASSIDLGTPEAFF
TGTGCCAGCTCCATCGATCTGGGGACCCCTGAAGCTTTCTTT
>TRBD2|TRBV19|TRBJ2-1|few
CASSMGGNEQFF
TGTGCCAGTAGTATGGGGGGGAATGAGCAGTTCTTC
>.|TRBV28|TRBJ2-3|.
CASSLRGTDTQYF
TGTGCCAGCAGTTTAAGGGGCACAGATACGCAGTATTTT
>.|TRBV4-3|TRBJ1-4|once
CASSPGPNEKLFF
TGCGCCAGCAGCCCAGGCCCAAATGAAAAACTGTTTTTT